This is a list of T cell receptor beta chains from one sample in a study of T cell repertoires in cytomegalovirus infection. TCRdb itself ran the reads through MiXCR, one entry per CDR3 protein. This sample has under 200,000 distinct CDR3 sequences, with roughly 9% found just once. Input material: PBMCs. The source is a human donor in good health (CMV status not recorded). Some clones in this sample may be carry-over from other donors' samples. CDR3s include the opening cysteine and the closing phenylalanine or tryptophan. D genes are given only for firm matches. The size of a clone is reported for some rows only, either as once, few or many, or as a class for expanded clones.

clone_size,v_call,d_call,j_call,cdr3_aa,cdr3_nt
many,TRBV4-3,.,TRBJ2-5,CASSQDRQQETQYF,TGCGCCAGCAGCCAAGATCGACAGCAAGAGACCCAGTACTTC
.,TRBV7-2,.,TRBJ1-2,CASSLDDLAIYGYTF,TGTGCCAGCAGCTTAGACGATCTGGCTATTTATGGCTACACCTTC
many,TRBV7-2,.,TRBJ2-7,CASSLANEQYF,TGTGCCAGCAGCTTAGCCAACGAGCAGTACTTC
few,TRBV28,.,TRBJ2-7,CASRSPGSSSYEQYF,TGTGCCAGCAGATCTCCGGGATCAAGCTCCTACGAGCAGTACTTC
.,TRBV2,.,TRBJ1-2,CASSPSGVRYGYTF,TGTGCCAGCAGCCCCTCGGGGGTTCGGTATGGCTACACCTTC
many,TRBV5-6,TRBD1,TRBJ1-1,CASSFWTGRTEAFF,TGTGCCAGCAGCTTCTGGACAGGGAGGACTGAAGCTTTCTTT
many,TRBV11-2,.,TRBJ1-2,CASSQRARVYGYTF,TGTGCCAGCAGCCAGCGGGCCAGGGTCTATGGCTACACCTTC
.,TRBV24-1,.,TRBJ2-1,CATSDTGTTSDEQFF,TGTGCCACCAGTGATACAGGGACCACTAGCGATGAGCAGTTCTTC
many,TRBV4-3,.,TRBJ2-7,CASSQDLAAAGAYEQYF,TGCGCCAGCAGCCAAGACCTGGCCGCGGCCGGGGCCTACGAGCAGTACTTC
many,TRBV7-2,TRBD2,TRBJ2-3,CASSATSGGGADTQYF,TGTGCCAGCAGCGCTACTAGCGGGGGAGGGGCAGATACGCAGTATTTT
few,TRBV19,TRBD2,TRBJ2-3,CASSTGTSGAADTQYF,TGTGCCAGTAGTACAGGGACTAGCGGGGCTGCAGATACGCAGTATTTT
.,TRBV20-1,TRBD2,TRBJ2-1,CSATSFGTSGYNEQFF,TGCAGTGCTACCTCTTTTGGGACTAGCGGATACAATGAGCAGTTCTTC
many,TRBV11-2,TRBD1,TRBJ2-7,CASSLDHTGGGWGHYEQYF,TGTGCCAGCAGCTTAGACCATACAGGGGGCGGCTGGGGACACTACGAGCAGTACTTC
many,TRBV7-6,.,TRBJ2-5,CASSPRRDSRGETQYF,TGTGCCAGCAGCCCGCGCCGGGACTCCCGTGGAGAGACCCAGTACTTC
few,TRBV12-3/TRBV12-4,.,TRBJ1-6,CASRGRGRIDSPLHF,TGTGCCAGCAGGGGAAGAGGACGGATAGATTCACCCCTCCACTTT
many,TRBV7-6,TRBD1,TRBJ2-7,CASSAPGTDYYEQYF,TGTGCCAGCAGCGCCCCCGGGACAGATTACTACGAGCAGTACTTC
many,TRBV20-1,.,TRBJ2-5,CSVRTGTEETQYF,TGCAGTGTTCGGACCGGGACTGAGGAGACCCAGTACTTC
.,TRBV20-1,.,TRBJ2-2,CSLRTVNTGELFF,TGCAGCCTAAGGACTGTGAACACCGGGGAGCTGTTTTTT
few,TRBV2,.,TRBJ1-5,CASSPASDTGHQPQHF,TGTGCCAGCAGTCCCGCCTCCGATACTGGACATCAGCCCCAGCATTTT
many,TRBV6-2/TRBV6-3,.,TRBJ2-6,CASSSTSRGTGANVLTF,TGTGCCAGCAGTTCGACGTCCAGGGGTACTGGGGCCAACGTCCTGACTTTC
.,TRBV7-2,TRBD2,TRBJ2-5,CASSLGTRGSGQETRYF,TGTGCCAGCAGCCTCGGAACTCGCGGGAGTGGGCAAGAGACCCGGTACTTC
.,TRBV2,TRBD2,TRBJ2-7,CASVYLAGVYEQYF,TGTGCCAGCGTCTACCTGGCGGGGGTTTACGAGCAGTACTTC
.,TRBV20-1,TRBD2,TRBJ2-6,CSATSQLAGFGANVLTF,TGCAGTGCTACGTCTCAACTAGCGGGGTTCGGGGCCAACGTCCTGACTTTC
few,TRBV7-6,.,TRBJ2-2,CASSLGTGVNTGELFF,TGTGCCAGCAGCCTAGGGACCGGGGTTAACACCGGGGAGCTGTTTTTT
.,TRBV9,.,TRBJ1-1,CASSVVDTEAFF,TGTGCCAGCAGCGTAGTAGACACTGAAGCTTTCTTT
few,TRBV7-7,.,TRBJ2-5,CASSLVIGETQYF,TGTGCCAGCAGCTTAGTAATTGGGGAGACCCAGTACTTC
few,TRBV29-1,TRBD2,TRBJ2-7,CSVDPGTTEQYF,TGCAGCGTTGACCCCGGGACTACCGAGCAGTACTTC
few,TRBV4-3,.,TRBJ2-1,CASSQGLGIGNEQFF,TGCGCCAGCAGCCAAGGGCTAGGGATTGGCAATGAGCAGTTCTTC
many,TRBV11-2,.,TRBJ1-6,CASSLAGPGDLSRSPLHF,TGTGCCAGCAGCTTAGCAGGCCCGGGAGACTTAAGTCGTTCACCCCTCCACTTT
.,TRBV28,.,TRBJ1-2,CASSPLGQTLYGYTF,TGTGCCAGCAGTCCCCTAGGACAGACCCTCTATGGCTACACCTTC
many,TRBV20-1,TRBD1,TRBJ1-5,CSARTGTEYQPQHF,TGCAGTGCTAGAACTGGGACAGAATATCAGCCCCAGCATTTT
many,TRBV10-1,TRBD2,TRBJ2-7,CASSAGTSGGIYEQYF,TGCGCCAGCAGTGCCGGGACTAGCGGGGGGATCTACGAGCAGTACTTC
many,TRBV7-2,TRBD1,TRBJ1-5,CASSEGQYNQPQHF,TGTGCCAGCAGCGAGGGACAGTACAATCAGCCCCAGCATTTT
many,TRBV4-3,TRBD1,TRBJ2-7,CASSQEHRGMGYEQYF,TGCGCCAGCAGCCAAGAACACAGGGGAATGGGCTACGAGCAGTACTTC
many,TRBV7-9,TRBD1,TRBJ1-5,CASSPDARTGASYSNQPQHF,TGTGCCAGCAGCCCCGACGCTCGGACAGGGGCCTCTTATAGCAATCAGCCCCAGCATTTT
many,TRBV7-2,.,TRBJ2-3,CASSLVVGKTDTQYF,TGTGCCAGCAGCTTAGTAGTTGGAAAGACAGATACGCAGTATTTT
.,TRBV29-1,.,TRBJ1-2,CSVDRAYGYTF,TGCAGCGTTGACAGGGCATATGGCTACACCTTC
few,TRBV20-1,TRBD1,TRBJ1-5,CSNERDSEALNQPQHF,TGCAGTAATGAACGGGACAGTGAGGCCCTAAATCAGCCCCAGCATTTT
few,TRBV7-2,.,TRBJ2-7,CASSSTGTSYEQYF,TGTGCCAGCAGCTCAACCGGGACATCCTACGAGCAGTACTTC
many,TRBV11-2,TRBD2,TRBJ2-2,CASRSRTSGISNTGELFF,TGTGCCAGCAGATCGCGAACTAGCGGGATATCAAACACCGGGGAGCTGTTTTTT
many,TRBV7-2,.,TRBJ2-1,CASSPGRAHNEQFF,TGTGCCAGCAGCCCGGGGCGGGCACACAATGAGCAGTTCTTC
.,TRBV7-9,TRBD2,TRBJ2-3,CASSFPVAGVTDTQYF,TGTGCCAGCAGCTTTCCGGTAGCGGGGGTCACAGATACGCAGTATTTT
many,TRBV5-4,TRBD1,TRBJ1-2,CASSLQGAGGYTF,TGTGCCAGCAGCTTACAGGGGGCTGGCGGCTACACCTTC
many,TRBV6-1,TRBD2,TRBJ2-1,CATKTSGYNEQFF,TGTGCCACCAAGACTAGCGGTTACAATGAGCAGTTCTTC
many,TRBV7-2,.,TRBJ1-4,CASSLGGAQGREKLFF,TGTGCCAGCAGCTTAGGTGGCGCCCAAGGGCGTGAAAAACTGTTTTTT
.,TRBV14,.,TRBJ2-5,CASSQDLYRHETQYF,TGTGCCAGCAGCCAAGATCTGTACCGGCATGAGACCCAGTACTTC
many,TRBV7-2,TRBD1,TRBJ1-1,CASSQRDRGNREAFF,TGTGCCAGCAGCCAGAGGGACAGGGGAAATAGGGAAGCTTTCTTT
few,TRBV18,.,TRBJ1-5,CASSPPGSGHQPQHF,TGTGCCAGCTCACCACCAGGGAGCGGGCATCAGCCCCAGCATTTT
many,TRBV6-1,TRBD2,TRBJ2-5,CASSKALAGWREETQYF,TGTGCCAGCAGTAAGGCCCTAGCGGGATGGCGGGAAGAGACCCAGTACTTC
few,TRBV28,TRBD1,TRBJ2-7,CASSHKRGLINPYEQYF,TGTGCCAGCAGTCACAAAAGGGGGCTTATTAACCCCTACGAGCAGTACTTC
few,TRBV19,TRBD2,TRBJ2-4,CASSIPSGSKNIQYF,TGTGCCAGTAGTATCCCGAGCGGGAGTAAAAACATTCAGTACTTC
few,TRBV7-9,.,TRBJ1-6,CASRSGRGGNSPLHF,TGTGCCAGCAGGTCGGGACGCGGGGGGAATTCACCCCTCCACTTT
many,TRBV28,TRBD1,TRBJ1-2,CASSPPGTVLYGYTF,TGTGCCAGCAGTCCTCCCGGGACAGTGCTCTATGGCTACACCTTC
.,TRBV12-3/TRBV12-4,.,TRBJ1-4,CASRGAMWEKLFF,TGTGCCAGCAGAGGGGCGATGTGGGAAAAACTGTTTTTT
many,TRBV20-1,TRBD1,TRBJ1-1,CSATGDSMNTEAFF,TGCAGTGCTACCGGGGACAGCATGAACACTGAAGCTTTCTTT
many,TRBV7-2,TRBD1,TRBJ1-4,CASSLFSGQGDEKLFF,TGTGCCAGCAGCTTATTTAGCGGACAGGGAGATGAAAAACTGTTTTTT
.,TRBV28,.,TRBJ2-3,CASSFRLGADTQYF,TGTGCCAGCAGTTTCCGCCTAGGGGCAGATACGCAGTATTTT
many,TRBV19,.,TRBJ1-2,CASKRDLGAYGYTF,TGTGCCAGCAAGAGAGACCTCGGTGCTTATGGCTACACCTTC
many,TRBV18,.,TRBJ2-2,CASSPITVSTANTGELFF,TGTGCCAGCTCACCAATTACGGTGTCGACAGCCAACACCGGGGAGCTGTTTTTT
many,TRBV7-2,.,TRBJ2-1,CASSFHPFAEVGNEQFF,TGTGCCAGCAGCTTCCACCCTTTTGCGGAGGTGGGCAATGAGCAGTTCTTC